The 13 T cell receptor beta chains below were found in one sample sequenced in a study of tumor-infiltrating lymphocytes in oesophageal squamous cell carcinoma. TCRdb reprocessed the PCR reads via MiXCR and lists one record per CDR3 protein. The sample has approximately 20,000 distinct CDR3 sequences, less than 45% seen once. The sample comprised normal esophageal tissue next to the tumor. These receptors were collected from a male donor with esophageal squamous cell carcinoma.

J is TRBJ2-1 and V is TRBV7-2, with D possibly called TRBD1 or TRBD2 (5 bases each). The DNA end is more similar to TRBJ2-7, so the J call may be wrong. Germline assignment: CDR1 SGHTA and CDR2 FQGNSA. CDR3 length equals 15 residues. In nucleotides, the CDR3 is TGTGCCAGCAGCTTAGCGGCTGGGGGACCATACGAGCAGTACTTC. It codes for CASSLAAGGPYEQYF.

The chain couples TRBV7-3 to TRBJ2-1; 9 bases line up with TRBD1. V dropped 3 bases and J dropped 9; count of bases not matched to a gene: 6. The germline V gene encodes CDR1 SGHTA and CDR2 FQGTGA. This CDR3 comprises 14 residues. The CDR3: CASSFGGTGSEQFF. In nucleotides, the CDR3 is TGTGCCAGCAGCTTTGGGGGGACAGGGAGTGAGCAGTTCTTC.

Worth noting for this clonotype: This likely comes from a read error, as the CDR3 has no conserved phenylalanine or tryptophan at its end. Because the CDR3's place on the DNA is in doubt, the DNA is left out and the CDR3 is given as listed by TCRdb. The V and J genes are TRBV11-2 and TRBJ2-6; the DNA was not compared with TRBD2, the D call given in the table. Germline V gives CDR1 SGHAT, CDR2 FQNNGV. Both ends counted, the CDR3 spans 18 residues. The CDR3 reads CASSPRLRDSANEQFFGA.

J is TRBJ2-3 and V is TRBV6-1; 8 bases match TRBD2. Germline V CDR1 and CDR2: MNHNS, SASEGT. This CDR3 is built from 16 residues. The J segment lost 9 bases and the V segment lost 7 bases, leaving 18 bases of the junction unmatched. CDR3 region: CASTRASGAGAGTQYF. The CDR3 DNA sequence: TGTGCCAGCACCAGGGCCTCTGGAGCGGGAGCAGGAACGCAGTATTTT.

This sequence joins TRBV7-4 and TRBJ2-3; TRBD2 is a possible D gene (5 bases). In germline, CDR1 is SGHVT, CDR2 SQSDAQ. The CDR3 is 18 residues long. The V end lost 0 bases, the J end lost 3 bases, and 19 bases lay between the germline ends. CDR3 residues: CASSLAVLAPTRTDTQYF. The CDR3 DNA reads TGTGCCAGCAGCTTAGCGGTGCTAGCTCCCACCCGGACAGATACGCAGTATTTT.

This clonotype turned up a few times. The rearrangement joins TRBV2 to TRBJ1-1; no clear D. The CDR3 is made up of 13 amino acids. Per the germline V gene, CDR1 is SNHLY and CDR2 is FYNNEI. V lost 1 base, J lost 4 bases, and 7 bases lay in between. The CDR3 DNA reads TGTGCCAGCAGTGAAGGCAGAGGCACTGAAGCTTTCTTT. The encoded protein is CASSEGRGTEAFF.

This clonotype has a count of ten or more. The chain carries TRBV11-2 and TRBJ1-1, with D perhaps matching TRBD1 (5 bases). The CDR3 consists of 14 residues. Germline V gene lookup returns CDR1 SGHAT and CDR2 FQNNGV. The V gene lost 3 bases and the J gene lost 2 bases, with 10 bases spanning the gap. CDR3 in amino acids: CASSFSGTNTEAFF. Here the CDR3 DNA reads TGTGCCAGCAGCTTTTCAGGGACCAACACTGAAGCTTTCTTT.

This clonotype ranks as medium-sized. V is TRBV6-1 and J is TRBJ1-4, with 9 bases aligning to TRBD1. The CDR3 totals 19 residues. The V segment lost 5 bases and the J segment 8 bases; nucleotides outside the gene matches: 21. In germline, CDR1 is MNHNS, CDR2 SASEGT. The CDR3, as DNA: TGTGCCAGCAGTTATTCCCGGACAGGGGTCACCCTTACGGTAGAAAAACTGTTTTTT. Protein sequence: CASSYSRTGVTLTVEKLFF.

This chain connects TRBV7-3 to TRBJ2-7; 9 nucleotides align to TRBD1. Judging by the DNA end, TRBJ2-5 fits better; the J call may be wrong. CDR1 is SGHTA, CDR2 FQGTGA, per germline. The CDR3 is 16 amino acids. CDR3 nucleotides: TGTGCCAGCTACCTCCGGGACAGGGTTACCCAAGAGACCCAGTACTTC. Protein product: CASYLRDRVTQETQYF.

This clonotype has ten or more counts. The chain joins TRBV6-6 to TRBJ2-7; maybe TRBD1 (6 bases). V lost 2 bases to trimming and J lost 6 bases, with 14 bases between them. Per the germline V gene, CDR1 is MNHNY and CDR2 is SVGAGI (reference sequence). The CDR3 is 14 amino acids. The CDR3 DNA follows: TGTGCCAGCAGTTACACAGGGCCTCCCTCCGAGCAGTACTTC. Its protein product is CASSYTGPPSEQYF.

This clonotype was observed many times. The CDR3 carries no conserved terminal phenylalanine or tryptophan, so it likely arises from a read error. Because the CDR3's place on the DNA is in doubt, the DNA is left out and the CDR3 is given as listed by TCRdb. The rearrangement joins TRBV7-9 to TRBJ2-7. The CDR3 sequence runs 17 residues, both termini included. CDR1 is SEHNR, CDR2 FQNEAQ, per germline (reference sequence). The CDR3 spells CASSLPAASNYGYTFGS.

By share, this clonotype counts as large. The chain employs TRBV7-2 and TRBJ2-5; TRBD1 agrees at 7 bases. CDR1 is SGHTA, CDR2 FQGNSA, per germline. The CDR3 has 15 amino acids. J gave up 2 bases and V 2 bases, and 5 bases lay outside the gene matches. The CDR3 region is CASSLSRQGQETQYF. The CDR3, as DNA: TGTGCCAGCAGCTTATCCCGACAGGGACAAGAGACCCAGTACTTC.

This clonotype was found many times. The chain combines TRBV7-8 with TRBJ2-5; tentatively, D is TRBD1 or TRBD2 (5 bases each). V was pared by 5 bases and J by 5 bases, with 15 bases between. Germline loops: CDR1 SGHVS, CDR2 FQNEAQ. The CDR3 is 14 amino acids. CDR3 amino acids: CASSPGTGRETQYF. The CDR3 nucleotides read TGTGCCAGCAGCCCCGGGACCGGAAGGGAGACCCAGTACTTC.